The 28 T cell receptor beta chains given below trace back to one sample, sequenced in a study of cytomegalovirus exposure and HLA in healthy donors (dated by TCRdb to between 2016 and 2019). The library was prepared using the immunoSEQ multiplex PCR assay. For the multiplex PCR, a mixture combining 60 forward primers for TCR Vbeta segments and 13 reverse primers for TCR Jbeta segments was used. What TCRdb holds here is the immuneACCESS table cut down to in-frame rearrangements. Part of the clones is not present; checked against another copy, under half of the missing clones reflect an unresolved V gene, and the others are unexplained. Across this sample there are under 120,000 clones, with 65% to 80% seen only once. Roughly 5% of the sample belongs to the ten largest clones. Material: PBMCs. The receptors shown here come from a female donor in good health and CMV-seropositive.

This clone was seen only a few times. The chain links TRBV7-3 to TRBJ2-3; 10 bases map to TRBD1. J lost 5 bases, V lost 4 bases, and 12 bases had no gene match. The CDR3 is 17 residues long. Germline V gene lookup returns CDR1 SGHTA and CDR2 FQGTGA. CDR3 protein: CASSSQPGTGAKDTQYF. The DNA of the CDR3 is TGTGCCAGCAGCTCCCAACCCGGGACAGGGGCCAAAGATACGCAGTATTTT.

The chain uses TRBV6-6 and TRBJ2-1, with TRBD2 matching 7 bases. The CDR3 spans 15 residues. V dropped 10 bases and J dropped 2; count of bases not matched to a gene: 11. CDR1 is MNHNY and CDR2 is SVGAGI in the germline V gene (reference sequence). CDR3 region: CATGTNVLPYNEQFF. In DNA, the CDR3 is TGTGCCACCGGGACTAACGTGCTTCCCTACAATGAGCAGTTCTTC.

The chain carries TRBV19 and TRBJ2-1, with TRBD2 matching over 7 bases. The V gene end was trimmed by 7 bases and the J gene end by 9 bases; junction bases not matched to a gene: 9. Germline V gene data show CDR1 as LNHDA and CDR2 as SQIVND (reference sequence). CDR3 length equals 13 residues. Here the CDR3 DNA reads TGTGCCAGTACTCCTTATGGGGAGGGTGAGCAGTTCTTC. Encoded protein: CASTPYGEGEQFF.

This sequence joins TRBV7-2 and TRBJ2-2; unclear D gene. The CDR3 spans 14 residues. Trimming pared 5 bases from V and 7 bases from J, leaving 14 bases between. Germline loops: CDR1 SGHTA, CDR2 FQGNSA. CDR3 bases: TGTGCCAGCAGCACAGAGATTTCTCGCGGGGAGCTGTTTTTT. Its protein product is CASSTEISRGELFF.

Concerning this clone: Other DNA sequences in the same sample also yield this CDR3. This chain uses TRBV5-1 with TRBJ2-2; 13 bases map to TRBD2. The germline CDR1 and CDR2 sequences are SGHRS and YFSETQ. The CDR3 is 17 amino acids. V trimming: 2 bases; J trimming: 4 bases; junction bases outside the gene matches: 5. The CDR3 nucleotides read TGCGCCAGCAGCTTCGGACTAGCGGGAGTTCGCACCGGGGAGCTGTTTTTT. Translating it yields CASSFGLAGVRTGELFF.

In its sample, this clone was seen a few times. This rearrangement joins TRBV5-8 to TRBJ2-1; 7 positions agree with TRBD1. CDR1 is SGHTS and CDR2 is YDEGEE in the germline V gene. The length of the CDR3 is 15 residues. After removal of 3 bases from V and 4 bases from J, the junction contained 7 bases not matched to a gene. CDR3 residues: CASSSRDSVYNEQFF. CDR3 coding DNA: TGTGCCAGCAGCTCCCGGGACAGTGTATACAATGAGCAGTTCTTC.

The CDR3 sequence is CASSPPNYREGYGYTF. The CDR3 nucleotides read TGTGCCAGCTCACCACCGAATTATCGGGAGGGTTATGGCTACACCTTC. This chain connects TRBV18 to TRBJ1-2, with no clear D. There are 16 residues in the CDR3. Trimming stripped 0 bases from V and 5 bases from J, with 16 bases between. The germline V gene encodes CDR1 KGHSH and CDR2 LQKENI.

The V gene is TRBV27, the J gene TRBJ2-1; 14 bases are shared with TRBD2. CDR1 is MNHEY, CDR2 SMNVEV, per germline (reference sequence). The trim removed 2 bases at V and 1 base at J, leaving 7 bases unmatched. The CDR3 consists of 19 residues. The CDR3 protein is CASSLGTSGSIRSYNEQFF. Here the CDR3 DNA reads TGTGCCAGCAGTTTAGGGACTAGCGGGAGTATTCGATCCTACAATGAGCAGTTCTTC.

The chain couples TRBV14 to TRBJ2-1; TRBD1 agrees at 7 bases. With V trimmed by 4 bases and J by 11 bases, 8 bases remained unmatched. This CDR3 is 13 amino acids long. Germline V CDR1 and CDR2: SGHDN, FVKESK. The CDR3 bases are TGTGCCAGCAGCCTTCAAGACAGGGCAAAGCAGTTCTTC. This gives the protein CASSLQDRAKQFF.

The chain combines TRBV23-1 with TRBJ1-2; D not resolved. TRBV23-1 belongs to the ORF category, with a function that is uncertain. Trimming left V 3 bases short and J 7 bases short, with 15 bases between. The CDR3 has 14 residues. CDR3 amino acids: CASSHGQSSGGYTF. CDR3 nucleotides: TGCGCCAGCAGTCATGGTCAATCGAGTGGTGGCTACACCTTC.

This sequence joins TRBV6-1 and TRBJ1-2; a weak D match, TRBD1 (6 bases). The CDR3 runs 13 residues. The germline CDR1 and CDR2 sequences are MNHNS and SASEGT. Trimming took 3 bases from V and 5 from J, leaving 10 bases between them. The CDR3, as DNA: TGTGCCAGCAGTGAGAGGACAGAGTATGGCTACACCTTC. Its protein product is CASSERTEYGYTF.

The chain links TRBV27 to TRBJ1-5; D gene ambiguous. Looked up from germline, CDR1 is MNHEY and CDR2 is SMNVEV (reference sequence). Trimming cost V 4 bases and J 4 bases, with 8 bases left between them. CDR3 length: 13 amino acids. The CDR3 nucleotides read TGTGCCAGCAGTTACGGGAGAAATCAGCCCCAGCATTTT. Translated, it gives CASSYGRNQPQHF.

The chain carries TRBV5-1 and TRBJ2-1; 13 bases map to TRBD2. Germline values: CDR1 SGHRS, CDR2 YFSETQ. Trimming at V came to 1 base and at J to 7 bases, leaving 5 bases not matched to a gene. The CDR3 length is 16 residues. The CDR3 sequence is CASSLYTSGGVNEQFF. The CDR3, as DNA: TGCGCCAGCAGCTTGTATACTAGCGGGGGGGTTAATGAGCAGTTCTTC.

The CDR3 protein is CASSLVSSGGETQYF. The CDR3 DNA reads as TGCGCCAGCAGCTTAGTGTCTAGCGGGGGGGAGACCCAGTACTTC. The genes are TRBV5-1 and TRBJ2-5, with 11 bases that match TRBD2. The germline V gene has CDR1 SGHRS and CDR2 YFSETQ. The V and J ends lost 2 bases and 5 bases, in that order; junction bases with no gene match: 5. The length of the CDR3 is 15 residues.

This chain links TRBV7-9 with TRBJ1-1, with 8 bases matching TRBD1. The CDR3 is 14 amino acids. Germline CDR1 SEHNR, CDR2 FQNEAQ (reference sequence). The V segment lost 2 bases and the J segment 5 bases; nucleotides outside the gene matches: 4. The CDR3 loop reads CASSLFQGATEAFF. For the CDR3, the DNA is TGTGCCAGCAGCTTATTTCAGGGGGCAACTGAAGCTTTCTTT.

The chain recombines TRBV7-2 with TRBJ1-1; D call uncertain. This CDR3 has 15 residues. Trimming took off 5 bases at V and 0 bases at J, with 13 bases between the two ends. CDR1 and CDR2 from the germline V gene are SGHTA and FQGNSA. The CDR3: CASSAKLVMNTEAFF. DNA of the CDR3: TGTGCCAGCAGCGCTAAGCTGGTTATGAACACTGAAGCTTTCTTT.

The rearrangement links TRBV20-1 to TRBJ2-5, with D hard to call. This CDR3 comprises 11 residues. Trimming cost V 0 bases and J 9 bases, with 8 bases left between them. Germline-derived CDR1 and CDR2 are DFQATT and SNEGSKA (reference sequence). CDR3 region: CSARDESAQYF. In DNA, the CDR3 is TGCAGTGCTAGAGATGAGTCGGCCCAGTACTTC.

This clone was detected ten times or more. The CDR3 nucleotides are TGCAGCGCTAGTGGGACTCCCACGGGGAACACTGAAGCTTTCTTT. Translating gives CSASGTPTGNTEAFF. J is TRBJ1-1 and V is TRBV29-1, with D possibly TRBD1 on 5 matching bases. This CDR3 region has 15 residues. Trimming left V 7 bases short and J 1 base short, with 19 bases between. From germline, CDR1 is SQVTM and CDR2 ANQGSEA.

This chain links TRBV21-1 with TRBJ2-3; the table names TRBD1, a call not compared with the DNA. TRBV21-1 is a known pseudogene. The CDR3 has 16 amino acids. In nucleotides, the CDR3 is TGTGCCAGCAGCAGACAACAGGGGGCTGGCACAGATACGCAGTATTTT. It yields the protein CASSRQQGAGTDTQYF.

A word on this clone: A junction boundary mismatches the germline segment, possibly from a read error. The CDR3 sequence is CASSSGQGRNF. The CDR3, as DNA: TGTGCCAGCAGTTCCGGACAGGGTAGGAACTTC. This chain joins TRBV28 and TRBJ2-4; 8 bases map to TRBD1. Germline values: CDR1 MDHEN, CDR2 SYDVKM. This CDR3 has 11 residues.

This clone was detected only once. The chain links TRBV10-2 to TRBJ1-3; D gene unclear. Trimming pared 3 bases from V and 0 bases from J, leaving 9 bases between. Germline CDR1 and CDR2: WSHSY and SAAADI. This CDR3 region has 15 residues. The CDR3 DNA follows: TGCGCCAGCAGTGATTTACTCGTCTCTGGAAACACCATATATTTT. Translation: CASSDLLVSGNTIYF.

This chain links TRBV7-2 with TRBJ2-6; D is ambiguous. V lost 1 base, J lost 2 bases, and 6 bases lay in between. CDR1 and CDR2 from the germline V gene are SGHTA and FQGNSA. The CDR3 runs to 15 residues. The DNA of the CDR3 is TGTGCCAGCAGCTTAGGCGGAACTGGGGCCAACGTCCTGACTTTC. Translating it yields CASSLGGTGANVLTF.

The V call is TRBV4-3, the J call TRBJ1-2; perhaps TRBD1 as D (6 bases). The V end was cut by 2 bases, the J end by 2 bases, with 15 bases between. CDR1 LGHNA and CDR2 YSLEER come from the germline V gene. The CDR3 contains 16 residues. The CDR3 here is CASSQQAARGNYGYTF. CDR3 bases: TGCGCCAGCAGCCAACAAGCCGCAAGGGGGAACTATGGCTACACCTTC.

The chain employs TRBV25-1 and TRBJ2-5; possibly TRBD2 for D (6 bases). V shed 2 bases and J shed 5 bases, with 24 bases lying between them. The CDR3 extends over 18 amino acids. Germline-derived CDR1 and CDR2 are MGHDK and SYGVNS. The CDR3 loop is CASSESGGQAKGRETQYF. Here the CDR3 DNA reads TGTGCCAGCAGTGAAAGCGGAGGGCAGGCAAAGGGCCGGGAGACCCAGTACTTC.

The rearrangement uses TRBV14 and TRBJ2-1; D unresolved. The CDR3 totals 15 residues. Germline values: CDR1 SGHDN, CDR2 FVKESK. V was shortened by 1 base and J by 4 bases, with 11 bases between the two germline ends. CDR3 nucleotides: TGTGCCAGCAGCCAAGGAGCGCTATCATACAATGAGCAGTTCTTC. Its translation is CASSQGALSYNEQFF.

This sequence joins TRBV18 and TRBJ2-1; 8 bases are a match to TRBD1. The germline V gene has CDR1 KGHSH and CDR2 LQKENI. V lost 4 bases to trimming and J lost 6 bases; unmatched junction nucleotides: 11. This CDR3 has 16 residues. Here the CDR3 DNA reads TGTGCCAGCTCACAAGGACAGGGAAGGAGAGGCAATGAGCAGTTCTTC. Translation: CASSQGQGRRGNEQFF.

V gene TRBV29-1 combines with J gene TRBJ2-5; TRBD2 is a possible D gene (6 bases). The CDR3 is 12 residues long. Germline CDR1 is SQVTM and CDR2 is ANQGSEA. CDR3 coding DNA: TGCAGACTGTATCGGGGGTTGGAGACCCAGTACTTC. This gives the protein CRLYRGLETQYF.

V and J are TRBV11-1 and TRBJ1-2; 10 nucleotides align to TRBD1. CDR1 is SGHAT and CDR2 is FQDESV in the germline V gene (reference sequence). The CDR3 spans 15 residues. The V gene end was trimmed by 3 bases and the J gene end by 6 bases; junction bases not matched to a gene: 7. DNA for the CDR3: TGTGCCAGCAGCTTCAGGGACAGGGGATTGGATGGCTACACCTTC. Protein: CASSFRDRGLDGYTF.